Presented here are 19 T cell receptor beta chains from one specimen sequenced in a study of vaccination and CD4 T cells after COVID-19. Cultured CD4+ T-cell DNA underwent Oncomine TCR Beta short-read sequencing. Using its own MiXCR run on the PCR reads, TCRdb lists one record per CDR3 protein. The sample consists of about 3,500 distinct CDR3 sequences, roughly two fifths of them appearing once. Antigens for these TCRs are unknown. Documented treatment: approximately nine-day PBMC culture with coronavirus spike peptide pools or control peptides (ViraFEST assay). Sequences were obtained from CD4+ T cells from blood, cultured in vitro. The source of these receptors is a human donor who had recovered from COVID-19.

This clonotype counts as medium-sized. The DNA of the CDR3 is TGCAGTGCCCTGGGTAGCGGGGGGGTCACAGATACGCAGTATTTT. Translation gives CSALGSGGVTDTQYF. The rearrangement links TRBV20-1 to TRBJ2-3; 11 bases line up with TRBD2. The germline gives CDR1 DFQATT, CDR2 SNEGSKA (reference sequence). Trimming at V came to 6 bases and at J to 2 bases, leaving 7 bases not matched to a gene. The CDR3 consists of 15 residues.

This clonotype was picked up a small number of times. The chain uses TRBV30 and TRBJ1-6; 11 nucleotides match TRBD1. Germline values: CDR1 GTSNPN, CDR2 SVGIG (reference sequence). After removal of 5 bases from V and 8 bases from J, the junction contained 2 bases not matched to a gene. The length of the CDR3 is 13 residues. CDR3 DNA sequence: TGTGCCTGGGGGGACAGGGGGGATTCACCCCTCCACTTT. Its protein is CAWGDRGDSPLHF.

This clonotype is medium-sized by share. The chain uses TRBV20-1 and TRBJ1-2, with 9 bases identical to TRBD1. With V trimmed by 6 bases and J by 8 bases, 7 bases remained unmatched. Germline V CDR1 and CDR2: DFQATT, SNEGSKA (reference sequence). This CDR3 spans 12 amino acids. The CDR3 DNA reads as TGCAGTGCCGAGGGACAGGGTGTGGGCTACACCTTC. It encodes CSAEGQGVGYTF.

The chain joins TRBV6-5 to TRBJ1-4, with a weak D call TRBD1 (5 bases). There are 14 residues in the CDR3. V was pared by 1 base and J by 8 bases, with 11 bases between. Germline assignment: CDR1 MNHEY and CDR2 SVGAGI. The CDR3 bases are TGTGCCAGCAGTTACTATCCGGGGCGGGAAAAACTGTTTTTT. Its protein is CASSYYPGREKLFF.

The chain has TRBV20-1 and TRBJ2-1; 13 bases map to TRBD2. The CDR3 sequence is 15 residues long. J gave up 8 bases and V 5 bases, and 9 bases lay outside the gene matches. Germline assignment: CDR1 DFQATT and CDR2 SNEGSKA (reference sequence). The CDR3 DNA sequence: TGCAGTGCTCGTATACTAGCGGGGGGGCTGGATGAGCAGTTCTTC. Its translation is CSARILAGGLDEQFF.

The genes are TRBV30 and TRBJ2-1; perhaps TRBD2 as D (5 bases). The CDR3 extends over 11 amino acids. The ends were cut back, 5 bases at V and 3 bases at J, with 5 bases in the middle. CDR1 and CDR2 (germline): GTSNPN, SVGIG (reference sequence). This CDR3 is CAWRDYNEQFF. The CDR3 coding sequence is TGTGCCTGGCGGGACTACAATGAGCAGTTCTTC.

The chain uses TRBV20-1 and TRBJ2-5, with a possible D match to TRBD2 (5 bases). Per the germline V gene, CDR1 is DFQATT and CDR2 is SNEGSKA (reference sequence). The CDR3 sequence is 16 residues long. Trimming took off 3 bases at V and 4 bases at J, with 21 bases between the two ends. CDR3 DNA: TGCAGTGCTAGTCTTGAGGGTGGGCCGGAAGGAGAGACCCAGTACTTC. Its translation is CSASLEGGPEGETQYF.

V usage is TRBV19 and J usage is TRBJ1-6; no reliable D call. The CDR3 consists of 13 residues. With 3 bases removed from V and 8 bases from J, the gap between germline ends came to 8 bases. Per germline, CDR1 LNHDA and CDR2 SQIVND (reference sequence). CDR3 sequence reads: CASSIRHDSPLHF. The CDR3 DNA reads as TGTGCCAGTAGTATTAGGCACGATTCACCCCTCCACTTT.

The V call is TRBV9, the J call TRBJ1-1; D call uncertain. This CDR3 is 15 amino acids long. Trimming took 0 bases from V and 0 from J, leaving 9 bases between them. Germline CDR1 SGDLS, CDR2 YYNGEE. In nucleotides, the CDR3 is TGTGCCAGCAGCGTAGATCCAGGTGTGAACACTGAAGCTTTCTTT. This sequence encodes CASSVDPGVNTEAFF.

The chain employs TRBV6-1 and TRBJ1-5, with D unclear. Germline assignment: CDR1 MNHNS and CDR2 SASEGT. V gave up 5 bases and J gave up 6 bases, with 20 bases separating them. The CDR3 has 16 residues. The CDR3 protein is CASSTQGRGNGQPQHF. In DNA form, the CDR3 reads TGTGCCAGCAGTACCCAAGGACGGGGAAATGGTCAGCCCCAGCATTTT.

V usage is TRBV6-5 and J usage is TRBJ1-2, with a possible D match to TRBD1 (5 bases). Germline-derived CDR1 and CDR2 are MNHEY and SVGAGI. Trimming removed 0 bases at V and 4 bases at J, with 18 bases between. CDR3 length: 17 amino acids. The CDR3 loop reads CASSYSGGQGFSYGYTF. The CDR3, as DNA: TGTGCCAGCAGTTACTCAGGCGGGCAGGGATTCAGCTATGGCTACACCTTC.

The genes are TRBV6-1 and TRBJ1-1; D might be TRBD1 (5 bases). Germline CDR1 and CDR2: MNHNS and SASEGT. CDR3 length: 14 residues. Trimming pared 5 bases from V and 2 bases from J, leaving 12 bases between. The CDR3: CASSQRQLNTEAFF. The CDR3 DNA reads TGTGCCAGCAGTCAACGACAGCTCAACACTGAAGCTTTCTTT.

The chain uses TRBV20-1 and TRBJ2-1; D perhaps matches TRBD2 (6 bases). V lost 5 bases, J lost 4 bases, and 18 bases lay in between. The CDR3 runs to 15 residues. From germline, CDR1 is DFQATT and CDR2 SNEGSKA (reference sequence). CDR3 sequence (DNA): TGCAGTGCTGGCCGGGGGACGGAGGAATACAATGAGCAGTTCTTC. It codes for CSAGRGTEEYNEQFF.

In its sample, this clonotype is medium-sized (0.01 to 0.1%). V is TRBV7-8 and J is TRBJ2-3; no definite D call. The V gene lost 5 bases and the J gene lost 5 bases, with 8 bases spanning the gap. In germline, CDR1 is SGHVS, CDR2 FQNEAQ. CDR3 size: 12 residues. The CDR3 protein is CASSPMGDTQYF. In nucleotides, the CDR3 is TGTGCCAGCAGCCCAATGGGAGATACGCAGTATTTT.

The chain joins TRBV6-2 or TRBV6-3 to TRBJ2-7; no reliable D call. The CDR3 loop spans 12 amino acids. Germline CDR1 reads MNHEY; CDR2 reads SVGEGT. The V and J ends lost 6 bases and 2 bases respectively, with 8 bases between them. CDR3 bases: TGTGCCAGCAGCTACGGTCCCTACGAGCAGTACTTC. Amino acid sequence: CASSYGPYEQYF.

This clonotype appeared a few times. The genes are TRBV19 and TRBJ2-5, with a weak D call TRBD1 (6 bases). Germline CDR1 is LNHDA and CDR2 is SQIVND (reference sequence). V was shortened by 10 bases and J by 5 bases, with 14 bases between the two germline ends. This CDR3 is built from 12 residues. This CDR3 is CATRGGVETQYF. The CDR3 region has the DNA TGTGCCACACGAGGGGGTGTGGAGACCCAGTACTTC.

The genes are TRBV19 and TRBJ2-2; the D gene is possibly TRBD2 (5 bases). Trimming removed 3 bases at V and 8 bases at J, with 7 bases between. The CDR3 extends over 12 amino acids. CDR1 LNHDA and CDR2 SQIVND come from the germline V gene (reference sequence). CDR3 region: CASSIPGGELFF. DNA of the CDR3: TGTGCCAGTAGTATCCCGGGGGGGGAGCTGTTTTTT.

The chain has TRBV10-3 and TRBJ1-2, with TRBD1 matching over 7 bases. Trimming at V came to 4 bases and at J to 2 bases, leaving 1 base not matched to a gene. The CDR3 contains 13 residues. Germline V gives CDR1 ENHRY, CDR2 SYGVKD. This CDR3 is CAISGDRNYGYTF. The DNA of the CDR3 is TGTGCCATCAGTGGGGACAGAAACTATGGCTACACCTTC.

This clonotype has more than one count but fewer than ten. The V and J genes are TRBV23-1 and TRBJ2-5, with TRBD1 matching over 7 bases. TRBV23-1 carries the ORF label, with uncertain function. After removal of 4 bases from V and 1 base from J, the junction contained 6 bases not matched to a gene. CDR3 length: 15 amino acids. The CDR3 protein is CASSPRQGRQETQYF. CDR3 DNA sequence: TGCGCCAGCAGTCCACGACAGGGCCGCCAAGAGACCCAGTACTTC.